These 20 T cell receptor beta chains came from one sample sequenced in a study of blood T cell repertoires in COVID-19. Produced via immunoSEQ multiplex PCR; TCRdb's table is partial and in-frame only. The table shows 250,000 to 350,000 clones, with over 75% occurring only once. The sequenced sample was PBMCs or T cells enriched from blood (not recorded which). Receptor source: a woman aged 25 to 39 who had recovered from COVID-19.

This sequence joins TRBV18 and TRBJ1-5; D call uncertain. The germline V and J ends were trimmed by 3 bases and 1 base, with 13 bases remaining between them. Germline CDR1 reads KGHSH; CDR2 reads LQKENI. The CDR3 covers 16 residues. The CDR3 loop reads CASSPDTLLSNQPQHF. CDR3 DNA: TGTGCCAGCTCACCCGACACACTCCTCAGCAATCAGCCCCAGCATTTT.

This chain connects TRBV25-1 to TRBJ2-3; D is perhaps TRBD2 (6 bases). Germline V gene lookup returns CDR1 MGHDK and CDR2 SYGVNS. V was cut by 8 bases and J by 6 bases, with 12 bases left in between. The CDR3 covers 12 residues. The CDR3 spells CASRTGRDTQYF. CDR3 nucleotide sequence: TGTGCCAGCCGGACTGGGAGGGATACGCAGTATTTT.

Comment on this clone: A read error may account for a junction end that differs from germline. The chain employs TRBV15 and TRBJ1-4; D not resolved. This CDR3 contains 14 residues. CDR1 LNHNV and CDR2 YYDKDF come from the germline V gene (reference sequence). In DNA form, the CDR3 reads TGTGCCACCACCAGACCCTCCGTGGAGGAAAAACTGTTTTTT. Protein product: CATTRPSVEEKLFF.

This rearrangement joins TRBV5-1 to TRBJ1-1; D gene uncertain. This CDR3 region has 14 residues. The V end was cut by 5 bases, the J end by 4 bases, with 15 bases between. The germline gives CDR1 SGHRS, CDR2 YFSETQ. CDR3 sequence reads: CASRSTTGSTEAFF. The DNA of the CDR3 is TGCGCCAGCAGATCGACCACGGGATCCACTGAAGCTTTCTTT.

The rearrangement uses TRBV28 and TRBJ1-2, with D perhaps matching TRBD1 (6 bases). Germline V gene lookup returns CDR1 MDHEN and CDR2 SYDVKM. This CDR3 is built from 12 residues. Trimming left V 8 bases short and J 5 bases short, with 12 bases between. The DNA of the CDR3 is TGTGCCAGCGCCGGGACAACTTATGGCTACACCTTC. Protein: CASAGTTYGYTF.

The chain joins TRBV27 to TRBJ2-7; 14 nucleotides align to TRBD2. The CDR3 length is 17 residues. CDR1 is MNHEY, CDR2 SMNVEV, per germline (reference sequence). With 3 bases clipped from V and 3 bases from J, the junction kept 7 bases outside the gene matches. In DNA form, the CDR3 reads TGTGCCAGCAGTTTCGTCCCGGGACTAGCGGGAGACTACGAGCAGTACTTC. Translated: CASSFVPGLAGDYEQYF.

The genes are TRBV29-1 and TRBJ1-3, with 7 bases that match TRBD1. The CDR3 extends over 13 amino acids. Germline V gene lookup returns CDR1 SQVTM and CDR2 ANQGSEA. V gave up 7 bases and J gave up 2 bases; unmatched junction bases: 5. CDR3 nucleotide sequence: TGCAGCGCTCGCGGGACAGCTGGAAACACCATATATTTT. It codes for CSARGTAGNTIYF.

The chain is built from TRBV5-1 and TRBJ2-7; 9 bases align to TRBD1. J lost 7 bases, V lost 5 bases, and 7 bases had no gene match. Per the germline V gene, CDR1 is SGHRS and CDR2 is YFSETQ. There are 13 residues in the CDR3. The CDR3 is CASRLQGAREQYF. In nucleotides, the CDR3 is TGCGCCAGCAGACTACAGGGGGCGAGAGAGCAGTACTTC.

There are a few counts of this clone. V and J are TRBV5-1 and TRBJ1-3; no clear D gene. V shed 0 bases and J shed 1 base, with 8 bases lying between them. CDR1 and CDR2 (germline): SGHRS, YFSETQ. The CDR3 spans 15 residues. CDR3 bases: TGCGCCAGCAGCTTGGGGCCAGTATCTGGAAACACCATATATTTT. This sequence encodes CASSLGPVSGNTIYF.

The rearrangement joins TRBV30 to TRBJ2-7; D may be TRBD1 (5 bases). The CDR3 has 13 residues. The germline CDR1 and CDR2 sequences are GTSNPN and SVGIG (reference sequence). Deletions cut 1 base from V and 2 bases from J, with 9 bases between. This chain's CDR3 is CAWSEGAPYEQYF. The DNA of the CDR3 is TGTGCCTGGAGTGAAGGGGCCCCCTACGAGCAGTACTTC.

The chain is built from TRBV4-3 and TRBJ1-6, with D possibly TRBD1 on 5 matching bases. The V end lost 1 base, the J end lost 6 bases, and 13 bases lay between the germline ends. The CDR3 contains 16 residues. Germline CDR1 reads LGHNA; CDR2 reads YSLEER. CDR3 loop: CASSQVGGGGNSPLHF. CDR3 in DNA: TGCGCCAGCAGCCAAGTGGGGGGGGGTGGTAATTCACCCCTCCACTTT.

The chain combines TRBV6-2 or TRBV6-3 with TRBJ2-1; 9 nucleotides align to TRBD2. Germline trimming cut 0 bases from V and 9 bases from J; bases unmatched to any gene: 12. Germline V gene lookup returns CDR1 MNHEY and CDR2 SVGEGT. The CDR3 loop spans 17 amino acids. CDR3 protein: CASSYSGTSLPKGEQFF. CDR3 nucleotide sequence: TGTGCCAGCAGTTACTCGGGGACTAGCCTCCCAAAGGGTGAGCAGTTCTTC.

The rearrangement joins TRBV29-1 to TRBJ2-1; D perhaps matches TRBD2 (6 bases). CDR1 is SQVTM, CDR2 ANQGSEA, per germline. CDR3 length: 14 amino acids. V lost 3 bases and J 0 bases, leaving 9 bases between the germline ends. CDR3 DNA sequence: TGCAGCGTTGAGGGCGGGAACTCCTACAATGAGCAGTTCTTC. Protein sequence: CSVEGGNSYNEQFF.

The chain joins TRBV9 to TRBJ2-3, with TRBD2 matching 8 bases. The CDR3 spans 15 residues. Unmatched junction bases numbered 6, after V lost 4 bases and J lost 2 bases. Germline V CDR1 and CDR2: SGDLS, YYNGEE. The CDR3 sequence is CASSPSGSDTDTQYF. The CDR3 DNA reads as TGTGCCAGCAGCCCCAGCGGGAGTGACACAGATACGCAGTATTTT. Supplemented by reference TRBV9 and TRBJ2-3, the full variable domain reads DSGVTQTPKHLITATGQRVTLRCSPRSGDLSVYWYQQSLDQGLQFLIQYYNGEERAKGNILERFSAQQFPDLHSELNLSSLELGDSALYFCASSPSGSDTDTQYFGPGTRLTVL.

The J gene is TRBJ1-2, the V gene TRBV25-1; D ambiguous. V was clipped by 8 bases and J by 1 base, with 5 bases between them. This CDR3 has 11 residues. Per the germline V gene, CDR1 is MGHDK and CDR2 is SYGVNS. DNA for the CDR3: TGTGCCAGCGTATATAACTATGGCTACACCTTC. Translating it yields CASVYNYGYTF.

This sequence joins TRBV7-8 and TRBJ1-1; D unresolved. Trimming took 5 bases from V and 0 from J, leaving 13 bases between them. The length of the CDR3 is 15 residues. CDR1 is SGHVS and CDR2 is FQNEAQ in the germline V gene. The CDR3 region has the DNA TGTGCCAGCAGCCCCCGGGGATTCATGAACACTGAAGCTTTCTTT. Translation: CASSPRGFMNTEAFF.

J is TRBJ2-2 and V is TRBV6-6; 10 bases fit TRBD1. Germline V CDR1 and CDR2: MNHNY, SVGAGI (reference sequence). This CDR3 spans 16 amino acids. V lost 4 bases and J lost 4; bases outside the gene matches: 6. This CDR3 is CASSSGTGVTTGELFF. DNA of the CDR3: TGTGCCAGCAGTTCCGGGACAGGGGTCACCACCGGGGAGCTGTTTTTT.

The chain's CDR3 is CATPFRGRTSNQPQHF. For the CDR3, the DNA is TGCGCCACTCCCTTCAGGGGGCGCACGAGCAATCAGCCCCAGCATTTT. The V gene is TRBV5-1, the J gene TRBJ1-5; 8 bases align to TRBD1. Germline assignment: CDR1 SGHRS and CDR2 YFSETQ. This CDR3 is 16 amino acids long. The V and J ends lost 9 bases and 1 base, in that order; junction bases with no gene match: 12.

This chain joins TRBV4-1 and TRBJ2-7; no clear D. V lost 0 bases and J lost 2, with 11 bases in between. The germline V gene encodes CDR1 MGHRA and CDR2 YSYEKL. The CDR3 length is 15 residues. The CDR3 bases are TGCGCCAGCAGCCAAGAACGCGGTACGGCCTACGAGCAGTACTTC. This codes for CASSQERGTAYEQYF.

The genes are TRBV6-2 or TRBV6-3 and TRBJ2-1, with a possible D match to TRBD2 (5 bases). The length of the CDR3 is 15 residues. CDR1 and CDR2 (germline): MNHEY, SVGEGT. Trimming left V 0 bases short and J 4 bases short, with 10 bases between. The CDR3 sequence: CASSYSRLSYNEQFF. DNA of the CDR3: TGTGCCAGCAGTTACTCGAGACTATCGTACAATGAGCAGTTCTTC.